These 18 T cell receptor beta chains share one sample of origin, sequenced in a study of T cell changes during pregnancy in multiple sclerosis. Assay used: immunoSEQ multiplex PCR; TCRdb lists only in-frame clones, some missing. The repertoire holds about 41,000 clones, with roughly 91% as singletons. Sequenced here: CD8+ T cells from peripheral blood mononuclear cells, sampled in the first trimester of pregnancy. Source of these receptors: a female donor with multiple sclerosis, enrolled in a pregnancy study.

J is TRBJ1-3 and V is TRBV6-7, with TRBD1 identical over 10 bases. TRBV6-7 is reported as an ORF; its role is uncertain. The CDR3 runs to 21 residues. The V and J ends lost 4 bases and 5 bases, in that order; junction bases with no gene match: 23. The DNA for the CDR3 is TGTGCCAGCAGTTCCCGCCCCTCCGGGACAGGGGTCTTTTTAGGCCGAAACACCATATATTTT. Translation: CASSSRPSGTGVFLGRNTIYF.

This sequence joins TRBV9 and TRBJ2-5; 13 positions match TRBD2. J lost 0 bases, V lost 4 bases, and 9 bases had no gene match. The CDR3 is 18 amino acids. Germline-derived CDR1 and CDR2 are SGDLS and YYNGEE. The CDR3 DNA sequence: TGTGCCAGCAGCTTTGGGACTAGCGGGGCTTGGTACCAAGAGACCCAGTACTTC. This encodes CASSFGTSGAWYQETQYF.

The sample holds one count of this clone. The chain couples TRBV6-6 to TRBJ2-7, with 15 bases matching TRBD2. This CDR3 comprises 15 residues. V shed 6 bases, J shed 6 bases, and the junction held 6 bases outside the gene matches. Germline loops: CDR1 MNHNY, CDR2 SVGAGI (reference sequence). The CDR3 sequence: CASSVPGLAGGEQYF. CDR3 sequence (DNA): TGTGCCAGCAGCGTTCCGGGACTAGCGGGAGGCGAGCAGTACTTC.

The CDR3 DNA follows: TGTGCCAGCAGCGTATTAGCGGAGGGACAGCTCTATGGCTACACCTTC. It codes for CASSVLAEGQLYGYTF. This rearrangement joins TRBV9 to TRBJ1-2, with 7 bases fitting TRBD1. The CDR3 extends over 16 amino acids. The V and J ends lost 1 base and 4 bases, in that order; junction bases with no gene match: 10. Germline CDR1 SGDLS, CDR2 YYNGEE.

The V call is TRBV6-1, the J call TRBJ1-2; D is possibly TRBD1 (5 bases). V lost 5 bases, J lost 3 bases, and 10 bases lay in between. Germline V gene lookup returns CDR1 MNHNS and CDR2 SASEGT. The CDR3 totals 13 residues. CDR3 loop: CASSLRGYYGYTF. DNA of the CDR3: TGTGCCAGCAGTCTAAGGGGCTACTATGGCTACACCTTC.

V usage is TRBV10-2 and J usage is TRBJ2-7; a weak D match, TRBD2 (5 bases). V dropped 4 bases and J dropped 2 bases, with 9 bases sitting between them. The CDR3 has 13 residues. The germline V gene has CDR1 WSHSY and CDR2 SAAADI. CDR3: CASSVRETYEQYF. CDR3 nucleotide sequence: TGCGCCAGCAGTGTTCGGGAAACCTACGAGCAGTACTTC.

A few counts support this clone. The V gene is TRBV23-1, the J gene TRBJ2-1; a weak D match, TRBD1 (6 bases). Being an ORF, TRBV23-1 has a function that is uncertain. This CDR3 region has 17 residues. Trimming removed 6 bases from V and 1 base from J, with 19 bases in between. In nucleotides, the CDR3 is TGCGCCAGCAGGAGGACACAGGGATTTTGGTCCTACAATGAGCAGTTCTTC. Translating gives CASRRTQGFWSYNEQFF.

This chain connects TRBV29-1 to TRBJ1-2; D is possibly TRBD1 (6 bases). V lost 5 bases, J lost 4 bases, and 20 bases lay in between. CDR3 length: 15 residues. Germline V gene lookup returns CDR1 SQVTM and CDR2 ANQGSEA. The CDR3 region has the DNA TGCAGCGTTAGTGGGGAGGGACATGTCGCCTATGGCTACACCTTC. It yields the protein CSVSGEGHVAYGYTF.

This clone was seen just once. The V gene is TRBV19, the J gene TRBJ2-7; 8 nucleotides agree with TRBD2. With V trimmed by 7 bases and J by 1 base, 9 bases remained unmatched. Germline-derived CDR1 and CDR2 are LNHDA and SQIVND (reference sequence). CDR3 length equals 15 residues. The CDR3 spells CASTAGGLGSYEQYF. The CDR3 DNA is TGTGCCAGTACCGCGGGGGGCCTTGGTTCCTACGAGCAGTACTTC.

As DNA, the CDR3 is TGTGCCAGTAGTACCGAAGGAGGGGAATTCTATGGCTACACCTTC. Translated, it gives CASSTEGGEFYGYTF. This chain connects TRBV19 to TRBJ1-2, with D possibly being TRBD1 (5 bases). Trimming removed 4 bases from V and 4 bases from J, with 16 bases in between. Germline-derived CDR1 and CDR2 are LNHDA and SQIVND (reference sequence). The CDR3 spans 15 residues.

This chain uses TRBV15 with TRBJ1-2; TRBD1 matches at 7 bases. V lost 0 bases, J lost 0 bases, and 7 bases stayed unmatched. This CDR3 is built from 17 residues. CDR1 is LNHNV and CDR2 is YYDKDF in the germline V gene (reference sequence). CDR3 sequence reads: CATSRDMGQITNYGYTF. The CDR3 bases are TGTGCCACCAGCAGAGATATGGGACAGATTACTAACTATGGCTACACCTTC.

The chain joins TRBV7-9 to TRBJ1-2; tentative D call: TRBD1 (5 bases). With 3 bases removed from V and 7 bases from J, the gap between germline ends came to 12 bases. CDR3 length: 13 residues. Germline CDR1 is SEHNR and CDR2 is FQNEAQ (reference sequence). The CDR3 bases are TGTGCCAGCAGCTTTTCGGCAGGGATTGGCTACACCTTC. Protein product: CASSFSAGIGYTF.

The gene calls are TRBV19 and TRBJ2-3; perhaps TRBD2 as D (5 bases). The CDR3 consists of 14 residues. Germline V gene sequence: CDR1 LNHDA, CDR2 SQIVND (reference sequence). Trimming left V 3 bases short and J 4 bases short, with 11 bases between. CDR3 residues: CASSINGIPDTQYF. DNA of the CDR3: TGTGCCAGTAGTATCAACGGGATCCCAGATACGCAGTATTTT.

This sequence joins TRBV6-1 and TRBJ2-1; 13 bases are shared with TRBD2. CDR3 length: 15 residues. Germline CDR1 MNHNS, CDR2 SASEGT. The junction had 4 bases not matched to a gene; V was cut back by 3 bases and J by 8 bases. The CDR3 is CASSDGLAGVHEQFF. Here the CDR3 DNA reads TGTGCCAGCAGTGACGGACTAGCGGGAGTTCATGAGCAGTTCTTC.

This clone was seen a single time. The chain recombines TRBV9 with TRBJ2-7, with 8 bases identical to TRBD2. The CDR3 totals 17 residues. Germline V lookup: CDR1 SGDLS, CDR2 YYNGEE. V lost 0 bases to trimming and J lost 7 bases; unmatched junction nucleotides: 15. CDR3 nucleotide sequence: TGTGCCAGCAGCGTAGAGGGTGGCGGGAGGACTACGAGAGAGCAGTACTTC. This codes for CASSVEGGGRTTREQYF.

The genes are TRBV18 and TRBJ2-7; 10 bases are a match to TRBD1. Germline CDR1 and CDR2: KGHSH and LQKENI. V was clipped by 3 bases and J by 2 bases; unmatched bases: 1. This CDR3 region has 14 residues. The CDR3 loop is CASSPGTGAYEQYF. CDR3 DNA sequence: TGTGCCAGCTCACCTGGGACAGGGGCCTACGAGCAGTACTTC.

The chain combines TRBV7-6 with TRBJ2-3; 8 nucleotides match TRBD2. The CDR3 totals 20 residues. The germline gives CDR1 SGHVS, CDR2 FNYEAQ. The trim removed 1 base at V and 7 bases at J, leaving 22 bases unmatched. DNA for the CDR3: TGTGCCAGCAGCTTAGTCTCCCGCCCGATGTTGGCGGGAGGTCCCAATACGCAGTATTTT. This translates into CASSLVSRPMLAGGPNTQYF. Complete variable domain (other parts from reference TRBV7-6 and TRBJ2-3): GAGVSQSPRYKVTKRGQDVALRCDPISGHVSLYWYRQALGQGPEFLTYFNYEAQQDKSGLPNDRFSAERPEGSISTLTIQRTEQRDSAMYRCASSLVSRPMLAGGPNTQYFGPGTRLTVL.

The J gene is TRBJ1-3, the V gene TRBV6-1; no firm D call. The V gene lost 1 base and the J gene lost 0 bases, with 7 bases spanning the gap. Germline V lookup: CDR1 MNHNS, CDR2 SASEGT. The CDR3 runs to 15 residues. CDR3 nucleotides: TGTGCCAGCAGTGAAGGACTACACTCTGGAAACACCATATATTTT. Translating it yields CASSEGLHSGNTIYF.